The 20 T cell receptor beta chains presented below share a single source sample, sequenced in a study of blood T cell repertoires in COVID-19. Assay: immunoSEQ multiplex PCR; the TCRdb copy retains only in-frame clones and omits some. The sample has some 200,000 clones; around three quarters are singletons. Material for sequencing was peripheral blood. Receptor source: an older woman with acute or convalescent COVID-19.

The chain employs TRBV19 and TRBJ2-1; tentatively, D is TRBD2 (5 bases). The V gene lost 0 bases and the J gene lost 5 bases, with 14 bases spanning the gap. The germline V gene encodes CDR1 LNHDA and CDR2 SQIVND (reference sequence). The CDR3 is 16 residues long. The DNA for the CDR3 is TGTGCCAGTAGTATAGATCTTGGGAGAAGAAACAATGAGCAGTTCTTC. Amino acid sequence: CASSIDLGRRNNEQFF.

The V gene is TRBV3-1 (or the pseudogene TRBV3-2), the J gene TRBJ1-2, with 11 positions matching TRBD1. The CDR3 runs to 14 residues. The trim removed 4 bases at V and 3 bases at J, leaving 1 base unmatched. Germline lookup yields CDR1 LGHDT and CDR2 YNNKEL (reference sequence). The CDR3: CASSRGQGDYGYTF. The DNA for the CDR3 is TGTGCCAGCAGCCGGGGACAGGGGGACTATGGCTACACCTTC.

The CDR3 coding sequence is TGTGCCAGCAGCCAGCAACAGCAGGGGAGATCTTTCTTT. This encodes CASSQQQQGRSFF. The chain carries TRBV3-1 (or the pseudogene TRBV3-2) and TRBJ1-1; possible D gene TRBD1, 6 bases. Trimming removed 3 bases at V and 12 bases at J, with 17 bases between. The CDR3 has 13 residues. Germline assignment: CDR1 LGHDT and CDR2 YNNKEL (reference sequence).

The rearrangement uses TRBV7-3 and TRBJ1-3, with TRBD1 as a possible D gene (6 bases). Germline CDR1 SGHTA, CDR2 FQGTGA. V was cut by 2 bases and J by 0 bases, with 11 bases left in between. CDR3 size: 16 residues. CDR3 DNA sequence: TGTGCCAGCAGCTTACAGGGGCCCCGCTCTGGAAACACCATATATTTT. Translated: CASSLQGPRSGNTIYF.

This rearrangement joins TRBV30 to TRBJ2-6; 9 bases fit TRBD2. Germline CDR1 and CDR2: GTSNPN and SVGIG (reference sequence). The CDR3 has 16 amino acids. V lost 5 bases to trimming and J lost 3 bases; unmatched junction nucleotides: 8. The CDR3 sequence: CAWRGGGAGGANVLTF. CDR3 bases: TGTGCCTGGCGGGGCGGGGGGGCAGGTGGGGCCAACGTCCTGACTTTC.

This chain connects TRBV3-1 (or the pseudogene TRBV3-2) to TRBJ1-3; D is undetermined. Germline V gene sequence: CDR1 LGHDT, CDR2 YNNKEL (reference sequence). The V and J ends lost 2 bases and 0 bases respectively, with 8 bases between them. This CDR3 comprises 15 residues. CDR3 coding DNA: TGTGCCAGCAGCCAATCACCGAGCTCTGGAAACACCATATATTTT. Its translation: CASSQSPSSGNTIYF.

CDR3 sequence: CACPRDRGRGGYTF. The CDR3 bases are TGTGCCTGCCCCAGGGACAGGGGCCGGGGGGGCTACACCTTC. The chain has TRBV30 and TRBJ1-2; 10 positions agree with TRBD1. The CDR3 extends over 14 amino acids. The trim removed 6 bases at V and 8 bases at J, leaving 12 bases unmatched. The germline CDR1 and CDR2 sequences are GTSNPN and SVGIG (reference sequence).

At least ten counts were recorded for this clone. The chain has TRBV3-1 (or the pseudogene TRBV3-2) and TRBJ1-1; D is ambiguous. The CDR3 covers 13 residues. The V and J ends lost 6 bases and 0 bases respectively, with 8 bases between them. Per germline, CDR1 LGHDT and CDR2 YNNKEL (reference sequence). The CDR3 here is CASSHTVNTEAFF. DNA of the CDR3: TGTGCCAGCAGTCACACAGTGAACACTGAAGCTTTCTTT.

DNA for the CDR3: TGTGCCAGCAGTACCCGGACAGGGGGCTACGAGCAGTACTTC. Its translation: CASSTRTGGYEQYF. The chain employs TRBV27 and TRBJ2-7; 10 nucleotides agree with TRBD1. Germline lookup yields CDR1 MNHEY and CDR2 SMNVEV (reference sequence). J gave up 3 bases and V 5 bases, and 4 bases lay outside the gene matches. The CDR3 totals 14 residues.

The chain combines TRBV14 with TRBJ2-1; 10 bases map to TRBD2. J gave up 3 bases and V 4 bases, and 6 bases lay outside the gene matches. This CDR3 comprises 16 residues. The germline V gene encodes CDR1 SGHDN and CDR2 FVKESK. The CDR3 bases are TGTGCCAGCAGCCCTCGCCGGACTAGCGGCTACAATGAGCAGTTCTTC. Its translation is CASSPRRTSGYNEQFF.

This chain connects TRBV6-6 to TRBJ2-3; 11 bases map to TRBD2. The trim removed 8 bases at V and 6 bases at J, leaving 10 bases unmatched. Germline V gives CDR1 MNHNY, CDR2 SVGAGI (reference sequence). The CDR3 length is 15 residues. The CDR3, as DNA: TGTGCCAGCGGGGGGACTAGCGGACGCGGGGATACGCAGTATTTT. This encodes CASGGTSGRGDTQYF.

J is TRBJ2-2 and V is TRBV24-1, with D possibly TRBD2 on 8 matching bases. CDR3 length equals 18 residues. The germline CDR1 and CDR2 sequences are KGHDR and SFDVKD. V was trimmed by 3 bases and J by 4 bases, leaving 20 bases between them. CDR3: CATSDPGQPGLGTGELFF. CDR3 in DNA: TGTGCCACCAGTGATCCGGGACAGCCGGGACTAGGCACCGGGGAGCTGTTTTTT.

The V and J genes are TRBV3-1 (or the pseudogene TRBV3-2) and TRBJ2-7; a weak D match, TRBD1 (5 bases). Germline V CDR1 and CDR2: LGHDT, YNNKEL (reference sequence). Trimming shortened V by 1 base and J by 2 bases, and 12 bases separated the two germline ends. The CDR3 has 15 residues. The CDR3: CASSQATGAPYEQYF. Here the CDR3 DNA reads TGTGCCAGCAGCCAAGCTACTGGGGCCCCCTACGAGCAGTACTTC.

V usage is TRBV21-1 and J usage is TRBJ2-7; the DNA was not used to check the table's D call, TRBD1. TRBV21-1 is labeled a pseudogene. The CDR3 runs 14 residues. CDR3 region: CASYTSGTGGEQYF. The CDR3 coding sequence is TGTGCCAGCTATACCTCCGGGACAGGGGGCGAGCAGTACTTC.

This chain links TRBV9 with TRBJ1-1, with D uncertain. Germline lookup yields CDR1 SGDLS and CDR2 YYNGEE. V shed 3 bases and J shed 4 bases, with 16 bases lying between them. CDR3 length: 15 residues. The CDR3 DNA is TGTGCCAGCAGCGCTCTGGACTGGCTGGGCACTGAAGCTTTCTTT. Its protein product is CASSALDWLGTEAFF.

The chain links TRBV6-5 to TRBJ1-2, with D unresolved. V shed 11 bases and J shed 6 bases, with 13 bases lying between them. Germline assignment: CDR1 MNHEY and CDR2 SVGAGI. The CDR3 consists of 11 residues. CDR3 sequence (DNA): TGTGCCTCGGGCGCGGGGAATGGCTACACCTTC. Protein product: CASGAGNGYTF.

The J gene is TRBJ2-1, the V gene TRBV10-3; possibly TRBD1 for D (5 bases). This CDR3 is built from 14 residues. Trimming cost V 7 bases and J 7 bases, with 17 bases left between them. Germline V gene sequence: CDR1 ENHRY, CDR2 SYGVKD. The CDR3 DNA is TGTGCCATCAATGAACCATCGACAGATAATGAGCAGTTCTTC. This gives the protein CAINEPSTDNEQFF.

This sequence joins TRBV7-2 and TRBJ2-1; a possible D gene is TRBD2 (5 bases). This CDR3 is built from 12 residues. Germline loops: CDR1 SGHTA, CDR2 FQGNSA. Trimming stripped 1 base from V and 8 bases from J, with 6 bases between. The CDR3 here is CASSLDGDEQFF. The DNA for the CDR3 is TGTGCCAGCAGCTTAGACGGGGATGAGCAGTTCTTC. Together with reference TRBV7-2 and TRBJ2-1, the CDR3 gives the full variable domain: GAGVSQSPSNKVTEKGKDVELRCDPISGHTALYWYRQSLGQGLEFLIYFQGNSAPDKSGLPSDRFSAERTGGSVSTLTIQRTQQEDSAVYLCASSLDGDEQFFGPGTRLTVL.

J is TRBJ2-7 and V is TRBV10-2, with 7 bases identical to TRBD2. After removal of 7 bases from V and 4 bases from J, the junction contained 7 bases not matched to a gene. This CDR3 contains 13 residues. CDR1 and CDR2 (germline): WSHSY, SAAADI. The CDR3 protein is CASKKGLDYEQYF. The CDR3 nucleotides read TGCGCCAGCAAAAAAGGACTAGATTACGAGCAGTACTTC.

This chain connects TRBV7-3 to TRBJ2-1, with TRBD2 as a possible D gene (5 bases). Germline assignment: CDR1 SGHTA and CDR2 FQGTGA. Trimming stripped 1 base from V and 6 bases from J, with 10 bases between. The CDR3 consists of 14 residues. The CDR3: CASSLSPSSNEQFF. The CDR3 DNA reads TGTGCCAGCAGCTTAAGCCCTAGCTCCAATGAGCAGTTCTTC.